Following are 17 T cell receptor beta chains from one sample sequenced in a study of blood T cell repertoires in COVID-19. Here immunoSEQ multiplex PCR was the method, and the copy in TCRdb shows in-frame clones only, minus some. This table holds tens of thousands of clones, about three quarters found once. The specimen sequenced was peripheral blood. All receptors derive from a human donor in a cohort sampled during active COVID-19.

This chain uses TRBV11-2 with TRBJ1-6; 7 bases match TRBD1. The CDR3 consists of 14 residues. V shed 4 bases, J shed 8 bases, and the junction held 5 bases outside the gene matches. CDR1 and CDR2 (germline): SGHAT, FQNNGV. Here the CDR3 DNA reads TGTGCCAGCAGCTCCATAGACAGGGATTCACCCCTCCACTTT. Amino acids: CASSSIDRDSPLHF.

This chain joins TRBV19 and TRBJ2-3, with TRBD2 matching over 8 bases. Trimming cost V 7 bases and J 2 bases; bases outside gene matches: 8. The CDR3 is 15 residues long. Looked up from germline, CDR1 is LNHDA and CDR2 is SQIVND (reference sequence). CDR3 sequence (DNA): TGTGCCAGTACAACCGCGGGAGGTCACACAGATACGCAGTATTTT. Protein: CASTTAGGHTDTQYF.

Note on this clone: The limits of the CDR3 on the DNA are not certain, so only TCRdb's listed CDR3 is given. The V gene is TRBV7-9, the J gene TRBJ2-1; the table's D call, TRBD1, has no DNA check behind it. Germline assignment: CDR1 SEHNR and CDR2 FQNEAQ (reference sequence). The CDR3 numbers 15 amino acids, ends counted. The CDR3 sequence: CASSLVGTGNYKKFF.

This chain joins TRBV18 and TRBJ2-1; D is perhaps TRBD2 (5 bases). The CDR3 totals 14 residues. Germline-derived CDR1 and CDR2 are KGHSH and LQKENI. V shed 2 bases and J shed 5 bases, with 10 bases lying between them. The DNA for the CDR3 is TGTGCCAGCTCACCATCTCTGGGAGACAATGAGCAGTTCTTC. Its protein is CASSPSLGDNEQFF.

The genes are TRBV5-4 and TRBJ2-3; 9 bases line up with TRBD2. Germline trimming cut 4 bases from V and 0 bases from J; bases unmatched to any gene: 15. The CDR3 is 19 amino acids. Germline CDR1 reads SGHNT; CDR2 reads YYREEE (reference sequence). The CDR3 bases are TGTGCCAGCAGCCGTAAAACTAGCGGGCCTTACACTAGCACAGATACGCAGTATTTT. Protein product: CASSRKTSGPYTSTDTQYF.

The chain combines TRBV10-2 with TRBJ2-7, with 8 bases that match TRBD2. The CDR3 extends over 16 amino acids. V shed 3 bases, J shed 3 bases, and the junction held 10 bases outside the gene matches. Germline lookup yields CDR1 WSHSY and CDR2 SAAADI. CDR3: CASSDPGGVRGYEQYF. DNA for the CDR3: TGCGCCAGCAGTGACCCGGGAGGGGTCCGGGGCTACGAGCAGTACTTC.

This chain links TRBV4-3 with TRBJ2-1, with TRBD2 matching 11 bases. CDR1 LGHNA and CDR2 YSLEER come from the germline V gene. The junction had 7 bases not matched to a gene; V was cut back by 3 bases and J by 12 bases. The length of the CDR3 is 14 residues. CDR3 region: CASSHQTSGGWQFF. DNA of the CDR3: TGCGCCAGCAGCCATCAAACTAGCGGGGGATGGCAGTTCTTC.

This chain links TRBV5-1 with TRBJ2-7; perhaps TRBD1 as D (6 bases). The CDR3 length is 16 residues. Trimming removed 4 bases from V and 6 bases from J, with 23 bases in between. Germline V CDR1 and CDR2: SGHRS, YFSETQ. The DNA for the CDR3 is TGCGCCAGCAGCAGGGGGTCGAGCGGCTCCCCTCTCGAGCAGTACTTC. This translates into CASSRGSSGSPLEQYF.

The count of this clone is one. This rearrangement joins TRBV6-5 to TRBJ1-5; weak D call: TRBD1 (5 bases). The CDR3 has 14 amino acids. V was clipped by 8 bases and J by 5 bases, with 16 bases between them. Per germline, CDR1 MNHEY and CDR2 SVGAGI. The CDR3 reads CASARGSVDQPQHF. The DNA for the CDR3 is TGTGCCAGCGCTCGGGGGTCCGTAGATCAGCCCCAGCATTTT.

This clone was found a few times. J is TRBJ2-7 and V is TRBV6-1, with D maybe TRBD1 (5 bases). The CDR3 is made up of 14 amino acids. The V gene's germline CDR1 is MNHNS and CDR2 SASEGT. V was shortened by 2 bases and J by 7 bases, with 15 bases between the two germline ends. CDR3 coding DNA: TGTGCCAGCAGTGAACACGGACACTCCGGGGAGCAGTACTTC. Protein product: CASSEHGHSGEQYF.

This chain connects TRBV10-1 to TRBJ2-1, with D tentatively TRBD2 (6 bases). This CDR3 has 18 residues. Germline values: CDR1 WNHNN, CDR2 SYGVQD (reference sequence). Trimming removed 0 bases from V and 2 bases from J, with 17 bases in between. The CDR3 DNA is TGCGCCAGCAGTGAGTCAAAGGCGTGGCGGGGAGCCTACAATGAGCAGTTCTTC. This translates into CASSESKAWRGAYNEQFF.

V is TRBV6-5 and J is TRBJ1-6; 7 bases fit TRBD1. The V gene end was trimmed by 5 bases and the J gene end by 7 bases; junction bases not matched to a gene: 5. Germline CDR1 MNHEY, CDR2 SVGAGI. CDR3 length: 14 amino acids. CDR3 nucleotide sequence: TGTGCCAGCAGTCTACAGGGGTTAAATTCACCCCTCCACTTT. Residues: CASSLQGLNSPLHF.

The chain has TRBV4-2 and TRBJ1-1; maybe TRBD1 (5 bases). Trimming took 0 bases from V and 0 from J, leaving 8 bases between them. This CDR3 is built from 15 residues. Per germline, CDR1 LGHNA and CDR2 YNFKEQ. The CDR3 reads CASSQDGGVNTEAFF. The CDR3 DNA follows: TGTGCCAGCAGCCAAGACGGGGGGGTGAACACTGAAGCTTTCTTT.

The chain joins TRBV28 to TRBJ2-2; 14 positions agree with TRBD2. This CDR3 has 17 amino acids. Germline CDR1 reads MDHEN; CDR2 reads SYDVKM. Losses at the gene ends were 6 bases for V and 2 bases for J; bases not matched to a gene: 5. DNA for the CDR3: TGTGCCAGCAGCCAGACTAGCGGGAGGGGTAACACCGGGGAGCTGTTTTTT. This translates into CASSQTSGRGNTGELFF.

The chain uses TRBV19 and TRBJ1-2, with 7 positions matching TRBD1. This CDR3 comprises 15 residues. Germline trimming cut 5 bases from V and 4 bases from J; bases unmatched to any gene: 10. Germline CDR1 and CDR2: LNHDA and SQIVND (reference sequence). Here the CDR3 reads CASSPNPDRTYGYTF. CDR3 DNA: TGTGCCAGTAGTCCGAACCCGGACAGGACCTATGGCTACACCTTC. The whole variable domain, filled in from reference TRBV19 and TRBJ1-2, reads DGGITQSPKYLFRKEGQNVTLSCEQNLNHDAMYWYRQDPGQGLRLIYYSQIVNDFQKGDIAEGYSVSREKKESFPLTVTSAQKNPTAFYLCASSPNPDRTYGYTFGSGTRLTVV.

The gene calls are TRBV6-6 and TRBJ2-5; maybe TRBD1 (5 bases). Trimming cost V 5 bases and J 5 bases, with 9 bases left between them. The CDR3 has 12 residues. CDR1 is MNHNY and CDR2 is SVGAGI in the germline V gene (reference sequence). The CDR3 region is CASSLRVETQYF. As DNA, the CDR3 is TGTGCCAGCAGTCTCAGGGTGGAGACCCAGTACTTC.

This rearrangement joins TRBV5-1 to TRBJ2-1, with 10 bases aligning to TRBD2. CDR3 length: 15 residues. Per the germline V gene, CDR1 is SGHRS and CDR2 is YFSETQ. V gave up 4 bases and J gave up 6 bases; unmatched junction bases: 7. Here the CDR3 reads CASSRAGGPANEQFF. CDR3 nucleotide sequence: TGCGCCAGCAGCCGAGCGGGAGGGCCCGCCAATGAGCAGTTCTTC.